The 19 T cell receptor beta chains below come from one sample, sequenced in a study of regulatory T cells in long-lasting Graves disease. The time point denotes: persistent/refractory GD, antithyroid drugs over 5 years with positive TRAb. Generation of the TCR library employed RNA extracted from PBMCs. Arm-PCR of CDR3 regions with iRepertoire HTBI primers generated TCR beta libraries. TCRdb called the multiplex PCR reads again in MiXCR, with one record for every CDR3 protein. The data contain 350,000 to 450,000 distinct CDR3 sequences, roughly 23% of them singletons. The sequenced sample was peripheral blood mononuclear cells (PBMCs), obtained when the disease was refractory, from a patient treated with antithyroid drugs. The receptors were sampled from a middle-aged woman with Graves disease.

The CDR3 coding sequence is TGTGCCAGCAGCGTACCGAATTCACCCCTCCACTTT. It translates to CASSVPNSPLHF. The chain joins TRBV9 to TRBJ1-6; D call uncertain. The CDR3 is 12 residues long. Germline assignment: CDR1 SGDLS and CDR2 YYNGEE. Trimming left V 1 base short and J 7 bases short, with 3 bases between.

There are a few counts of this clonotype. The chain couples TRBV28 to TRBJ2-1; 9 nucleotides match TRBD2. The germline gives CDR1 MDHEN, CDR2 SYDVKM. The CDR3 runs to 16 residues. The J segment lost 2 bases and the V segment lost 5 bases, leaving 7 bases of the junction unmatched. CDR3 sequence (DNA): TGTGCCAGCAGTCCACCTGGACTAGCGCCCTACAATGAGCAGTTCTTC. Protein sequence: CASSPPGLAPYNEQFF.

This clonotype was observed many times. The rearrangement uses TRBV6-1 and TRBJ2-4; D assignment may be TRBD1 or TRBD2 (5 bases each). V shed 5 bases and J shed 13 bases, with 15 bases lying between them. Germline loops: CDR1 MNHNS, CDR2 SASEGT. The CDR3 runs to 12 residues. The DNA for the CDR3 is TGTGCCAGCAGTCACCCACTGGGACCGCAGTACTTC. It is translated as CASSHPLGPQYF.

The chain recombines TRBV7-9 with TRBJ1-5; 7 bases are shared with TRBD1. CDR1 and CDR2 (germline): SEHNR, FQNEAQ (reference sequence). CDR3 size: 14 residues. The J segment lost 5 bases and the V segment lost 4 bases, leaving 5 bases of the junction unmatched. CDR3 residues: CASSSTGFDQPQHF. CDR3 DNA: TGTGCCAGCAGCTCGACAGGGTTCGATCAGCCCCAGCATTTT.

Ten or more counts support this clonotype. The chain couples TRBV2 to TRBJ2-2; a possible D gene is TRBD2 (6 bases). The CDR3 has 15 residues. The germline V and J ends were trimmed by 8 bases and 0 bases, with 13 bases remaining between them. Germline loops: CDR1 SNHLY, CDR2 FYNNEI. The CDR3, as DNA: TGTGCCAGCGTCACCGGGAGAACGAACACCGGGGAGCTGTTTTTT. The encoded protein is CASVTGRTNTGELFF.

The J gene is TRBJ2-2, the V gene TRBV20-1, with 11 bases that match TRBD2. CDR3 length: 17 residues. The ends lost 3 bases at V and 2 bases at J; junction bases unmatched: 8. Germline V CDR1 and CDR2: DFQATT, SNEGSKA (reference sequence). Written as DNA, the CDR3 is TGCAGTGCTAGGGGAGGACTAGCGGGCTCTAACACCGGGGAGCTGTTTTTT. As protein: CSARGGLAGSNTGELFF.

This clonotype was recorded only once. The chain has TRBV9 and TRBJ2-5; 11 nucleotides line up with TRBD1. V shed 3 bases, J shed 3 bases, and the junction held 4 bases outside the gene matches. CDR3 length: 15 residues. CDR1 and CDR2 from the germline V gene are SGDLS and YYNGEE. The CDR3 coding sequence is TGTGCCAGCAGCGGGACAGGGGGCTGGGAAGAGACCCAGTACTTC. It specifies CASSGTGGWEETQYF.

This clonotype came up a few times. V is TRBV20-1 and J is TRBJ2-7; 9 nucleotides line up with TRBD2. Germline CDR1 and CDR2: DFQATT and SNEGSKA (reference sequence). CDR3 size: 15 residues. V shed 2 bases and J 2 bases; nucleotides not matched to a gene: 7. CDR3 coding DNA: TGCAGTGCTAGATCTGAGGAGCGGGAGGCCTACGAGCAGTACTTC. Its translation is CSARSEEREAYEQYF.

In this sample, this clonotype turned up a few times. V and J are TRBV7-9 and TRBJ1-4; D might be TRBD1 (6 bases). Between the trimmed V and J ends, which lost 11 bases and 4 bases, there was a span of 14 bases. The CDR3 spans 13 residues. Germline-derived CDR1 and CDR2 are SEHNR and FQNEAQ (reference sequence). CDR3 sequence: CACTGRGNEKLFF. In DNA, the CDR3 is TGTGCCTGTACGGGCAGGGGTAATGAAAAACTGTTTTTT. Combining the CDR3 with reference TRBV7-9 and TRBJ1-4 gives the whole variable domain DTGVSQNPRHKITKRGQNVTFRCDPISEHNRLYWYRQTLGQGPEFLTYFQNEAQLEKSRLLSDRFSAERPKGSFSTLEIQRTEQGDSAMYLCACTGRGNEKLFFGSGTQLSVL.

The chain employs TRBV7-2 and TRBJ1-4; 7 bases are shared with TRBD1. This CDR3 region has 15 residues. J gave up 3 bases and V 5 bases, and 6 bases lay outside the gene matches. Germline CDR1 SGHTA, CDR2 FQGNSA. The CDR3 region has the DNA TGTGCCAGCAGCCCTCTACAGGGGCCTAATGAAAAACTGTTTTTT. Amino acids: CASSPLQGPNEKLFF.

This clonotype was picked up many times. V usage is TRBV28 and J usage is TRBJ1-1; 8 bases line up with TRBD1. This CDR3 region has 15 residues. Germline V CDR1 and CDR2: MDHEN, SYDVKM. V was pared by 6 bases and J by 4 bases, with 10 bases of the junction left unmatched. The DNA of the CDR3 is TGTGCCAGCAGCCCCGCTGAAACAGGGGGCACTGAAGCTTTCTTT. This translates into CASSPAETGGTEAFF. Filled out from reference TRBV28 and TRBJ1-1, the complete variable domain reads DVKVTQSSRYLVKRTGEKVFLECVQDMDHENMFWYRQDPGLGLRLIYFSYDVKMKEKGDIPEGYSVSREKKERFSLILESASTNQTSMYLCASSPAETGGTEAFFGQGTRLTVV.

Concerning this clonotype: A read error may explain this, as a much larger clone is one base away. This chain links TRBV11-2 with TRBJ1-1; D remains unclear. Per the germline V gene, CDR1 is SGHAT and CDR2 is FQNNGV. This CDR3 region has 13 residues. V lost 6 bases, J lost 4 bases, and 12 bases lay in between. In nucleotides, the CDR3 is TGTGCCAGCAGGTTTGACCCAAGCACTGAAGCTTTCTTT. Translated: CASRFDPSTEAFF.

This clonotype was detected many times. The J gene is TRBJ2-5, the V gene TRBV2, with D possibly being TRBD2 (6 bases). This CDR3 is 17 amino acids long. CDR1 and CDR2 from the germline V gene are SNHLY and FYNNEI. V shed 4 bases and J shed 1 base, with 19 bases lying between them. CDR3: CASSGGPSRDFQETQYF. Here the CDR3 DNA reads TGTGCCAGCAGTGGAGGCCCTTCCCGGGACTTCCAAGAGACCCAGTACTTC. The variable domain in full, with the rest retrieved from reference TRBV2 and TRBJ2-5, is EPEVTQTPSHQVTQMGQEVILRCVPISNHLYFYWYRQILGQKVEFLVSFYNNEISEKSEIFDDQFSVERPDGSNFTLKIRSTKLEDSAMYFCASSGGPSRDFQETQYFGPGTRLLVL.

The gene calls are TRBV20-1 and TRBJ2-7; D perhaps matches TRBD2 (6 bases). Looked up from germline, CDR1 is DFQATT and CDR2 is SNEGSKA (reference sequence). This CDR3 is built from 13 residues. V lost 6 bases and J lost 6, with 18 bases in between. The CDR3 sequence is CSAQIPTSCEQYF. CDR3 nucleotides: TGCAGTGCACAAATCCCCACTAGCTGCGAGCAGTACTTC.

The V and J genes are TRBV11-2 and TRBJ2-7; D not certain. The germline CDR1 and CDR2 sequences are SGHAT and FQNNGV. The V end was cut by 1 base, the J end by 3 bases, with 16 bases between. The CDR3 has 16 amino acids. CDR3 nucleotides: TGTGCCAGCAGCTTAGGCGCGCCCCTCGCCAGCTACGAGCAGTACTTC. It codes for CASSLGAPLASYEQYF.

This clonotype was picked up many times. V usage is TRBV2 and J usage is TRBJ2-7; 7 nucleotides align to TRBD1. Germline CDR1 and CDR2: SNHLY and FYNNEI. This CDR3 has 13 amino acids. J was trimmed by 3 bases and V by 7 bases; bases with no gene match: 6. The CDR3 is CASIRDRIYEQYF. The CDR3, as DNA: TGTGCCAGCATCCGGGACAGAATCTACGAGCAGTACTTC.

The chain uses TRBV7-9 and TRBJ1-4; D is possibly TRBD1 (5 bases). The CDR3 sequence is 14 residues long. Per the germline V gene, CDR1 is SEHNR and CDR2 is FQNEAQ (reference sequence). The germline V and J ends were trimmed by 1 base and 7 bases, with 10 bases remaining between them. The CDR3 DNA reads TGTGCCAGCAGCTTAGTGGGGCAGGGTGAAAAACTGTTTTTT. This codes for CASSLVGQGEKLFF.

This clonotype was seen repeatedly, ten times or more. The rearrangement links TRBV29-1 to TRBJ1-1; D is undetermined. Germline V gene sequence: CDR1 SQVTM, CDR2 ANQGSEA. V was shortened by 3 bases and J by 5 bases, with 16 bases between the two germline ends. The CDR3 runs 14 residues. CDR3: CSVDPRATKTEAFF. The CDR3 DNA reads as TGCAGCGTTGATCCGCGGGCGACGAAGACTGAAGCTTTCTTT.

This clonotype has just a few counts. The chain uses TRBV7-9 and TRBJ2-7; D ambiguous. Trimming pared 8 bases from V and 3 bases from J, leaving 14 bases between. The germline V gene has CDR1 SEHNR and CDR2 FQNEAQ (reference sequence). The CDR3 has 13 amino acids. CDR3 sequence (DNA): TGTGCCAGCGAGACCTGGGAAATCTACGAGCAGTACTTC. Protein product: CASETWEIYEQYF.